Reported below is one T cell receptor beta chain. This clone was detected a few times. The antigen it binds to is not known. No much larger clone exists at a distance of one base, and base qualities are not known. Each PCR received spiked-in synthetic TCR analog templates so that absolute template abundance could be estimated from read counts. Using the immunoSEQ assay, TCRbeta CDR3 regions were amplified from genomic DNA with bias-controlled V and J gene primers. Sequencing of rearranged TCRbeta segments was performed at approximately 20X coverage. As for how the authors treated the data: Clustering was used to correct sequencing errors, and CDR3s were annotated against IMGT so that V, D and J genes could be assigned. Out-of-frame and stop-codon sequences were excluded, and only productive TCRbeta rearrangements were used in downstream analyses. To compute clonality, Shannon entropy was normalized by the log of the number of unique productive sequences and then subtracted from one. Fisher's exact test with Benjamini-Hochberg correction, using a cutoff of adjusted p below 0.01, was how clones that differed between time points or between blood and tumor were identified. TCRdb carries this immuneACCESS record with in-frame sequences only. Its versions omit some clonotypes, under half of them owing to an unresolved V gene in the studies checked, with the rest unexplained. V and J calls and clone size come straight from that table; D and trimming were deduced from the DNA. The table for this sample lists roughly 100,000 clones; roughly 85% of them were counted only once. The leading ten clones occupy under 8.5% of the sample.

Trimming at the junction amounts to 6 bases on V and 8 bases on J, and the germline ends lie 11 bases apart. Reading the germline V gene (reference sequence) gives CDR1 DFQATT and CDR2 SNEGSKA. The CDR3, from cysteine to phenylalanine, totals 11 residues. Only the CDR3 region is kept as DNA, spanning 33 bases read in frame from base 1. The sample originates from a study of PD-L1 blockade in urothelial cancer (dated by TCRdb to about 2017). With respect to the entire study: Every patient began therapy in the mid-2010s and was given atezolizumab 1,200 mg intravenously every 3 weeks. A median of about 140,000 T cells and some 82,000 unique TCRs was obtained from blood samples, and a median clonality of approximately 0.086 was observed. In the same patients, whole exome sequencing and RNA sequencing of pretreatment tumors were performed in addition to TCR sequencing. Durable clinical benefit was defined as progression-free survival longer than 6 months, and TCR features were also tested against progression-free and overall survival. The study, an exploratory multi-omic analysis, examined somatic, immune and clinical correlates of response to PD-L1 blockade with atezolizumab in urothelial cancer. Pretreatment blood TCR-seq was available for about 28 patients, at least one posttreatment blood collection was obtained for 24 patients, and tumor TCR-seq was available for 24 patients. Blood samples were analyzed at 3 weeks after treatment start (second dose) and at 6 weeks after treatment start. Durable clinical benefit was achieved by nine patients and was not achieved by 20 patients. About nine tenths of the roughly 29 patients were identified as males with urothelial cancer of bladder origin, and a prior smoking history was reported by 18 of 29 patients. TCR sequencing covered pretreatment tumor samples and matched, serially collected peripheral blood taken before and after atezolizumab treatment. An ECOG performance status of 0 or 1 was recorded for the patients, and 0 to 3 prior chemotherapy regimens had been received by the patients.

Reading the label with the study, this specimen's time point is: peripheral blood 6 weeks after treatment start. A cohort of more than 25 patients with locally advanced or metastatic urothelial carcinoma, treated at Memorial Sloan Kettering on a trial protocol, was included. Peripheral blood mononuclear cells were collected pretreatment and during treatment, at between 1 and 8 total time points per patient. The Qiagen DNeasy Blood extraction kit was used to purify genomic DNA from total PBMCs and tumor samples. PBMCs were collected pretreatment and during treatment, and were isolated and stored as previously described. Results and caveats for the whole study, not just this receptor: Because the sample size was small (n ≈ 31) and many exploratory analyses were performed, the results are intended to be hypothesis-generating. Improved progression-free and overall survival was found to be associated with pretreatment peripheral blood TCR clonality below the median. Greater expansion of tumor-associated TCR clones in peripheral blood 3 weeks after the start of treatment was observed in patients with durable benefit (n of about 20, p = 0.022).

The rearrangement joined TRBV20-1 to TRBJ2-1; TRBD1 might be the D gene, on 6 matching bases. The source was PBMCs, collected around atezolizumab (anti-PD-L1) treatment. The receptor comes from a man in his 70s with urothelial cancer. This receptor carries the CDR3 CSAGQWDEQFF. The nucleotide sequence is TGCAGTGCCGGACAGTGGGATGAGCAGTTCTTC.